Following are 22 T cell receptor beta chains from one sample sequenced in a study of blood T cell repertoires in COVID-19. Produced via immunoSEQ multiplex PCR; TCRdb's table is partial and in-frame only. The sample records under 250,000 clones, under 90% being singletons. Sequenced sample: PBMCs or T cells enriched from blood (not recorded which). All receptors derive from a man between 60 and 70 years old who had recovered from COVID-19.

The chain links TRBV19 to TRBJ2-7, with no clear D. Germline-derived CDR1 and CDR2 are LNHDA and SQIVND (reference sequence). There are 13 residues in the CDR3. Trimming took 3 bases from V and 6 from J, leaving 12 bases between them. The CDR3 DNA is TGTGCCAGTAGTATCCAGGTTGCTACCGAGCAGTACTTC. This gives the protein CASSIQVATEQYF.

V is TRBV9 and J is TRBJ2-7; D not resolved. This CDR3 spans 15 amino acids. V lost 0 bases and J 2 bases, leaving 12 bases between the germline ends. Germline assignment: CDR1 SGDLS and CDR2 YYNGEE. CDR3 nucleotide sequence: TGTGCCAGCAGCGTAGGTGCAGGAAAAACCTACGAGCAGTACTTC. Its protein is CASSVGAGKTYEQYF.

V is TRBV6-1 and J is TRBJ2-2; 9 bases align to TRBD2. The CDR3 loop spans 17 amino acids. The V and J ends lost 4 bases and 3 bases, in that order; junction bases with no gene match: 9. Germline loops: CDR1 MNHNS, CDR2 SASEGT. As DNA, the CDR3 is TGTGCCAGCAGTGCAATTAGCGGGGGCTATCACACCGGGGAGCTGTTTTTT. Its protein product is CASSAISGGYHTGELFF.

V usage is TRBV6-2 or TRBV6-3 and J usage is TRBJ2-1; 7 nucleotides align to TRBD1. Losses at the gene ends were 1 base for V and 7 bases for J; bases not matched to a gene: 4. Germline V gene lookup returns CDR1 MNHEY and CDR2 SVGEGT. This CDR3 spans 14 amino acids. The DNA of the CDR3 is TGTGCCAGCAGTTACTGGACAGGTGCGAATGAGCAGTTCTTC. This codes for CASSYWTGANEQFF.

The rearrangement uses TRBV2 and TRBJ1-1, with D tentatively TRBD1 (5 bases). The CDR3 sequence is 13 residues long. The germline V and J ends were trimmed by 9 bases and 5 bases, with 16 bases remaining between them. Looked up from germline, CDR1 is SNHLY and CDR2 is FYNNEI. The CDR3 region is CARLKDRGTEAFF. The CDR3 DNA follows: TGTGCCAGACTTAAGGATCGGGGGACTGAAGCTTTCTTT. The whole variable domain, remainder taken from reference TRBV2 and TRBJ1-1, is EPEVTQTPSHQVTQMGQEVILRCVPISNHLYFYWYRQILGQKVEFLVSFYNNEISEKSEIFDDQFSVERPDGSNFTLKIRSTKLEDSAMYFCARLKDRGTEAFFGQGTRLTVV.

V is TRBV19 and J is TRBJ1-5; a weak D match, TRBD1 (6 bases). This CDR3 contains 14 residues. Per the germline V gene, CDR1 is LNHDA and CDR2 is SQIVND (reference sequence). V was pared by 1 base and J by 8 bases, with 12 bases between. The CDR3, as DNA: TGTGCCAGTAGTATAGTGGGGGCCGGGAAGCCCCAGCATTTT. It translates to CASSIVGAGKPQHF.

This CDR3 is CASSPTVNYGYTF. In DNA, the CDR3 is TGTGCCAGCAGCCCGACAGTAAACTATGGCTACACCTTC. V is TRBV7-2 and J is TRBJ1-2; the D gene is possibly TRBD1 (5 bases). Germline CDR1 and CDR2: SGHTA and FQGNSA. This CDR3 region has 13 residues. V was clipped by 5 bases and J by 2 bases, with 9 bases between them.

This clone was seen more than once but under ten times. J is TRBJ1-2 and V is TRBV5-6; tentatively, D is TRBD1 (6 bases). Trimming took off 3 bases at V and 2 bases at J, with 11 bases between the two ends. Germline assignment: CDR1 SGHDT and CDR2 YYEEEE. This CDR3 is 14 amino acids long. This CDR3 reads CASSSTGTNYGYTF. Here the CDR3 DNA reads TGTGCCAGCAGCTCAACCGGGACAAACTATGGCTACACCTTC.

The chain has TRBV3-1 (or the pseudogene TRBV3-2) and TRBJ1-2; 11 bases line up with TRBD1. J gave up 4 bases and V 4 bases, and 8 bases lay outside the gene matches. The CDR3 totals 16 residues. The V gene's germline CDR1 is LGHDT and CDR2 YNNKEL (reference sequence). CDR3 sequence (DNA): TGTGCCAGCAGCCCTCGGACAGGGGGCGGGGGCTATGGCTACACCTTC. It encodes CASSPRTGGGGYGYTF.

This rearrangement joins TRBV9 to TRBJ2-5; 7 bases agree with TRBD1. This CDR3 has 14 residues. V dropped 1 base and J dropped 6; count of bases not matched to a gene: 6. The V gene's germline CDR1 is SGDLS and CDR2 YYNGEE. CDR3 sequence (DNA): TGTGCCAGCAGCGTATCAACACAGGGGAAGACCCAGTACTTC. It translates to CASSVSTQGKTQYF.

The DNA for the CDR3 is TGTGCCAGCAGCTTTGGACAGGGCCGCGAAAAACTGTTTTTT. Encoded protein: CASSFGQGREKLFF. The chain employs TRBV7-9 and TRBJ1-4, with TRBD1 matching over 8 bases. The CDR3 loop spans 14 amino acids. The germline V gene has CDR1 SEHNR and CDR2 FQNEAQ (reference sequence). Trimming took 3 bases from V and 8 from J; bases not matched to a gene: 5.

The chain combines TRBV5-1 with TRBJ2-3; 10 nucleotides align to TRBD2. The CDR3 spans 15 residues. CDR1 and CDR2 (germline): SGHRS, YFSETQ. V shed 4 bases and J 1 base; nucleotides not matched to a gene: 3. Here the CDR3 DNA reads TGCGCCAGCAGCGTAGGACTAGCGGGCACAGATACGCAGTATTTT. This codes for CASSVGLAGTDTQYF. Filled out from reference TRBV5-1 and TRBJ2-3, the complete variable domain reads KAGVTQTPRYLIKTRGQQVTLSCSPISGHRSVSWYQQTPGQGLQFLFEYFSETQRNKGNFPGRFSGRQFSNSRSEMNVSTLELGDSALYLCASSVGLAGTDTQYFGPGTRLTVL.

The CDR3 bases are TGTGCCAGCGGCGGGCTGCGAGCTAACTATGGCTACACCTTC. Translated, it gives CASGGLRANYGYTF. V usage is TRBV27 and J usage is TRBJ1-2; D is ambiguous. V was clipped by 8 bases and J by 0 bases, with 13 bases between them. Germline values: CDR1 MNHEY, CDR2 SMNVEV (reference sequence). The CDR3 sequence is 14 residues long.

The rearrangement uses TRBV4-3 and TRBJ1-3, with D hard to call. V was cut by 0 bases and J by 4 bases, with 4 bases left in between. This CDR3 region has 13 residues. The germline gives CDR1 LGHNA, CDR2 YSLEER. The CDR3 reads CASSQDLGNTIYF. Here the CDR3 DNA reads TGCGCCAGCAGCCAAGACCTAGGAAACACCATATATTTT.

This chain uses TRBV5-4 with TRBJ1-2; possible D gene TRBD1, 6 bases. CDR3 length: 14 amino acids. V was shortened by 3 bases and J by 5 bases, with 14 bases between the two germline ends. CDR1 is SGHNT and CDR2 is YYREEE in the germline V gene (reference sequence). Here the CDR3 reads CASSWDITAYGYTF. In DNA, the CDR3 is TGTGCCAGCAGCTGGGACATTACGGCTTATGGCTACACCTTC.

The chain links TRBV6-2 or TRBV6-3 to TRBJ1-2; maybe TRBD1 (5 bases). V lost 6 bases and J 5 bases, leaving 13 bases between the germline ends. CDR3 length equals 13 residues. The germline V gene has CDR1 MNHEY and CDR2 SVGEGT. This CDR3 is CASSSGRGYGYTF. CDR3 sequence (DNA): TGTGCCAGCAGCTCTGGACGGGGGTATGGCTACACCTTC.

The J gene is TRBJ1-4, the V gene TRBV2; 7 nucleotides line up with TRBD1. The CDR3 extends over 17 amino acids. V was clipped by 4 bases and J by 3 bases; unmatched bases: 11. Germline V gene data show CDR1 as SNHLY and CDR2 as FYNNEI. The chain's CDR3 is CASSGTGRTVANEKLFF. The CDR3, as DNA: TGTGCCAGCAGTGGGACAGGACGGACGGTAGCTAATGAAAAACTGTTTTTT.

This chain joins TRBV11-3 and TRBJ2-7, with D perhaps TRBD1 (6 bases). The V gene's germline CDR1 is SGHNT and CDR2 YENEEA. This CDR3 contains 14 residues. V lost 4 bases and J lost 0, with 10 bases in between. The CDR3 DNA reads as TGTGCCAGCAGCTCCGGACAGCTCTCCTACGAGCAGTACTTC. The encoded protein is CASSSGQLSYEQYF.

This clone was observed a single time. The rearrangement uses TRBV19 and TRBJ2-1, with D tentatively TRBD1 (6 bases). Germline CDR1 LNHDA, CDR2 SQIVND (reference sequence). This CDR3 region has 14 residues. Trimming pared 6 bases from V and 3 bases from J, leaving 12 bases between. The CDR3 spells CASSPDRNYNEQFF. The CDR3 DNA reads as TGTGCCAGTAGCCCAGACAGGAACTACAATGAGCAGTTCTTC.

The CDR3 reads CASSSPFYGYTF. CDR3 DNA sequence: TGTGCCAGCAGTTCCCCGTTCTATGGCTACACCTTC. J is TRBJ1-2 and V is TRBV6-5; no definite D call. V lost 4 bases, J lost 4 bases, and 7 bases lay in between. The CDR3 is made up of 12 amino acids. Germline V CDR1 and CDR2: MNHEY, SVGAGI.

This clone was seen a single time. This rearrangement joins TRBV18 to TRBJ2-7; 10 positions agree with TRBD2. Germline V gene sequence: CDR1 KGHSH, CDR2 LQKENI. Trimming took 4 bases from V and 0 from J; bases not matched to a gene: 12. This CDR3 region has 18 residues. CDR3: CASSRSGTSGVSSYEQYF. CDR3 nucleotides: TGTGCCAGCTCACGTTCGGGCACTAGCGGGGTTAGCTCCTACGAGCAGTACTTC.

The gene calls are TRBV19 and TRBJ2-3, with 7 bases identical to TRBD1. In germline, CDR1 is LNHDA, CDR2 SQIVND (reference sequence). The ends lost 7 bases at V and 3 bases at J; junction bases unmatched: 10. The CDR3 covers 15 residues. The CDR3 coding sequence is TGTGCCAGTACCCTGAGGGGGCGTTTAACAGATACGCAGTATTTT. Protein sequence: CASTLRGRLTDTQYF.